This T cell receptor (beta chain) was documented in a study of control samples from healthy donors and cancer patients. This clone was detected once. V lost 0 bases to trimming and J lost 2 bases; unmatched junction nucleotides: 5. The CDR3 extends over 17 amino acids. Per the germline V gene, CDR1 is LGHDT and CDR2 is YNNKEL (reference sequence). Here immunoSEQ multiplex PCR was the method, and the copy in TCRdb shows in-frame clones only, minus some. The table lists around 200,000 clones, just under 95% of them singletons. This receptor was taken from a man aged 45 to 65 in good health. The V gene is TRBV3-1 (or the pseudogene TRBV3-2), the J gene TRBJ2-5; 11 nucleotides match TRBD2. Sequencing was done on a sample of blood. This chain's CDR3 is CASSQDLAGGRQETQYF. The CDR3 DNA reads TGTGCCAGCAGCCAAGACTTAGCGGGGGGGCGACAAGAGACCCAGTACTTC.